These 20 T cell receptor beta chains originate from one sample sequenced in a study of T-cell reconstitution after alpha-beta-depleted transplantation in children. Unique molecular identifiers were built into the TCRbeta library. Via MiXCR, TCRdb re-called the PCR reads, giving one row per CDR3 protein. The sample lists a few hundred thousand distinct CDR3 sequences, about 17% occurring once. Sequenced material: PBMCs, mostly from graft donor cells, taken 360 days after TCRalphabeta/CD19-depleted stem cell transplant. Every receptor here comes from a boy under two years old who had a stem cell transplant for Wiskott-Aldrich syndrome, so the T cells may come from the graft donor.

This clonotype was counted a few times. V usage is TRBV24-1 and J usage is TRBJ2-3; possible D gene TRBD2, 6 bases. Germline CDR1 reads KGHDR; CDR2 reads SFDVKD. V dropped 2 bases and J dropped 0 bases, with 11 bases sitting between them. The length of the CDR3 is 16 residues. For the CDR3, the DNA is TGTGCCACCAGTGATTCTAGCCGGGGGAGCACAGATACGCAGTATTTT. This gives the protein CATSDSSRGSTDTQYF.

In this sample, this clonotype turned up a few times. The rearrangement links TRBV2 to TRBJ2-7; D ambiguous. Trimming left V 7 bases short and J 3 bases short, with 19 bases between. Germline-derived CDR1 and CDR2 are SNHLY and FYNNEI. This CDR3 spans 15 amino acids. CDR3 bases: TGTGCCAGCACCCCAGGAAGGCTTGCCATCTACGAGCAGTACTTC. Protein product: CASTPGRLAIYEQYF.

This clonotype has a count of ten or more. The chain recombines TRBV9 with TRBJ2-7; D is ambiguous. V was shortened by 0 bases and J by 2 bases, with 15 bases between the two germline ends. The CDR3 sequence is 16 residues long. Germline V gene data show CDR1 as SGDLS and CDR2 as YYNGEE. The DNA of the CDR3 is TGTGCCAGCAGCGTAGCTATCGGAGTTAGCACCTACGAGCAGTACTTC. Amino acids: CASSVAIGVSTYEQYF.

This clonotype was detected ten times or more. The chain is built from TRBV12-3 or TRBV12-4 and TRBJ2-7, with a weak D call TRBD2 (6 bases). There are 12 residues in the CDR3. Trimming took off 6 bases at V and 9 bases at J, with 15 bases between the two ends. CDR3: CASSPGSMGQYF. The CDR3 DNA is TGTGCCAGCAGCCCCGGGAGTATGGGGCAGTACTTC.

This clonotype was seen more than once but under ten times. The rearrangement joins TRBV24-1 to TRBJ2-5, with D perhaps being TRBD1 or TRBD2 (6 bases each). This CDR3 has 13 amino acids. V lost 4 bases to trimming and J lost 7 bases, with 12 bases between them. Germline-derived CDR1 and CDR2 are KGHDR and SFDVKD. The CDR3 sequence: CATSEAGGGTQYF. The CDR3 DNA is TGTGCCACCAGTGAAGCCGGAGGGGGGACCCAGTACTTC.

This clonotype was counted a few times. CDR3 nucleotide sequence: TGTGCCAGCAGCCCAATGTTGGGCTGGGGCCCCTACAATGAGCAGTTCTTC. It specifies CASSPMLGWGPYNEQFF. V gene TRBV11-2 combines with J gene TRBJ2-1; D possibly corresponds to TRBD1 (5 bases). Germline V gives CDR1 SGHAT, CDR2 FQNNGV. Trimming pared 5 bases from V and 2 bases from J, leaving 19 bases between. The CDR3 totals 17 residues.

The table lists this clonotype with a few counts. The J gene is TRBJ2-7, the V gene TRBV10-3; TRBD1 or TRBD2 may be the D gene (6 bases each). The CDR3 sequence is 16 residues long. Germline V gene sequence: CDR1 ENHRY, CDR2 SYGVKD. Trimming took off 2 bases at V and 2 bases at J, with 16 bases between the two ends. For the CDR3, the DNA is TGTGCCATCAGTGAGCTGCATGGAGGGACAACCTACGAGCAGTACTTC. This gives the protein CAISELHGGTTYEQYF.

The CDR3 loop reads CASSYSGQSYGYTF. CDR3 coding DNA: TGTGCCAGCAGTTACTCTGGCCAGTCCTATGGCTACACCTTC. The V and J genes are TRBV6-5 and TRBJ1-2; no definite D call. Trimming removed 0 bases at V and 4 bases at J, with 9 bases between. Germline assignment: CDR1 MNHEY and CDR2 SVGAGI. This CDR3 is built from 14 residues.

The V gene is TRBV24-1, the J gene TRBJ2-5, with unresolved D. Per the germline V gene, CDR1 is KGHDR and CDR2 is SFDVKD. This CDR3 contains 14 residues. Trimming pared 1 base from V and 7 bases from J, leaving 12 bases between. CDR3 in DNA: TGTGCCACCAGTGATTTTGCGGTCCCGGGGACCCAGTACTTC. Translating gives CATSDFAVPGTQYF.

The chain uses TRBV20-1 and TRBJ2-2, with D possibly being TRBD1 (5 bases). The CDR3 loop spans 14 amino acids. Germline loops: CDR1 DFQATT, CDR2 SNEGSKA (reference sequence). The CDR3: CKEGAPRDTGELFF. In nucleotides, the CDR3 is TGCAAGGAAGGGGCGCCTAGGGACACCGGGGAGCTGTTTTTT.

This clonotype showed up just a few times. The chain joins TRBV20-1 to TRBJ2-7; 10 nucleotides align to TRBD1. The germline V gene has CDR1 DFQATT and CDR2 SNEGSKA (reference sequence). The V segment lost 3 bases and the J segment 5 bases; nucleotides outside the gene matches: 7. This CDR3 is built from 14 residues. The CDR3 DNA is TGCAGTGCTAGTGTTTGGGACAGGGGCCACGAGCAGTACTTC. Residues: CSASVWDRGHEQYF.

This rearrangement joins TRBV5-6 to TRBJ2-1; 7 bases are shared with TRBD2. V trimming: 2 bases; J trimming: 16 bases; junction bases outside the gene matches: 6. The CDR3 runs 11 residues. Per germline, CDR1 SGHDT and CDR2 YYEEEE. The CDR3 loop reads CASSFGRFYFF. In DNA form, the CDR3 reads TGTGCCAGCAGCTTCGGGAGGTTCTACTTCTTC.

This clonotype was observed a few times. The gene calls are TRBV7-2 and TRBJ2-7, with 13 bases fitting TRBD2. The CDR3 contains 15 residues. Germline trimming cut 5 bases from V and 6 bases from J; bases unmatched to any gene: 7. Germline CDR1 is SGHTA and CDR2 is FQGNSA. The CDR3 loop reads CASSAKTSGGLEQYF. In nucleotides, the CDR3 is TGTGCCAGCAGCGCTAAGACTAGCGGGGGGCTCGAGCAGTACTTC.

The chain joins TRBV7-6 to TRBJ2-2; D ambiguous. The CDR3 sequence is 16 residues long. The V end lost 2 bases, the J end lost 2 bases, and 12 bases lay between the germline ends. Germline values: CDR1 SGHVS, CDR2 FNYEAQ. The CDR3 loop is CASSLKVLRNTGELFF. The CDR3 nucleotides are TGTGCCAGCAGCTTAAAGGTCTTAAGAAACACCGGGGAGCTGTTTTTT.

The genes are TRBV3-1 and TRBJ1-4; possible D gene TRBD1, 5 bases. V gave up 4 bases and J gave up 4 bases, with 10 bases separating them. The germline V gene encodes CDR1 LGHDT and CDR2 YNNKEL (reference sequence). This CDR3 contains 14 residues. CDR3 DNA: TGTGCCAGCAGCCCCGGGACGGTTAATGAAAAACTGTTTTTT. Amino acids: CASSPGTVNEKLFF.

The chain employs TRBV5-1 and TRBJ2-1, with 9 bases aligning to TRBD2. The junction had 11 bases not matched to a gene; V was cut back by 1 base and J by 6 bases. Germline V gene lookup returns CDR1 SGHRS and CDR2 YFSETQ. The length of the CDR3 is 17 residues. The CDR3 DNA sequence: TGCGCCAGCAGCTTGTGGGGTCGGGGACTAGCCACCAATGAGCAGTTCTTC. This gives the protein CASSLWGRGLATNEQFF.

This clonotype was detected a few times. The chain employs TRBV20-1 and TRBJ2-7, with D perhaps assigned TRBD1 or TRBD2 (6 bases each). The CDR3 contains 15 residues. The V end was cut by 1 base, the J end by 7 bases, with 20 bases between. CDR1 DFQATT and CDR2 SNEGSKA come from the germline V gene (reference sequence). This CDR3 reads CSARGGGTRTGEQYF. The CDR3 DNA reads TGCAGTGCTAGAGGAGGGGGGACCCGAACGGGTGAGCAGTACTTC.

The J gene is TRBJ2-7, the V gene TRBV20-1, with TRBD2 matching 14 bases. V was pared by 6 bases and J by 9 bases, with 7 bases of the junction left unmatched. Germline assignment: CDR1 DFQATT and CDR2 SNEGSKA (reference sequence). This CDR3 is built from 13 residues. In nucleotides, the CDR3 is TGCAGTGCCTCGACTAGCGGGAGGGCCCTGCAGTACTTC. Its protein product is CSASTSGRALQYF.

The chain combines TRBV5-1 with TRBJ2-3; D ambiguous. Per the germline V gene, CDR1 is SGHRS and CDR2 is YFSETQ. This CDR3 is 17 amino acids long. V was shortened by 0 bases and J by 0 bases, with 14 bases between the two germline ends. The CDR3 nucleotides read TGCGCCAGCAGCTTGGCCTTAGTGGACGTTAGCACAGATACGCAGTATTTT. This gives the protein CASSLALVDVSTDTQYF.

This clonotype turned up a few times. The chain carries TRBV7-8 and TRBJ1-5; D is ambiguous. CDR3 length: 13 residues. Germline CDR1 SGHVS, CDR2 FQNEAQ. V shed 4 bases and J shed 10 bases, with 14 bases lying between them. CDR3 region: CASSSRMEGPQHF. The CDR3 region has the DNA TGTGCCAGCAGCTCCCGGATGGAGGGCCCCCAGCATTTT.